The 32 T cell receptor beta chains given below trace back to one sample, sequenced in a study of blood T cell repertoires in COVID-19. Method: immunoSEQ multiplex PCR; TCRdb's copy keeps in-frame clones and lacks some. The sample has nearly 95,000 clones, roughly 90% seen once. Sequencing input: peripheral blood. These receptors came from a human donor with active COVID-19. The donor label of this sample is uncertain.

This chain uses TRBV5-1 with TRBJ2-2, with 12 bases that match TRBD2. The CDR3 covers 16 residues. Germline lookup yields CDR1 SGHRS and CDR2 YFSETQ. The V segment lost 4 bases and the J segment 4 bases; nucleotides outside the gene matches: 5. CDR3 DNA: TGCGCCAGCAGCCCGCGGACTAGCGGGGTCACCGGGGAGCTGTTTTTT. This encodes CASSPRTSGVTGELFF. Drawing the rest from reference TRBV5-1 and TRBJ2-2, the complete variable domain is KAGVTQTPRYLIKTRGQQVTLSCSPISGHRSVSWYQQTPGQGLQFLFEYFSETQRNKGNFPGRFSGRQFSNSRSEMNVSTLELGDSALYLCASSPRTSGVTGELFFGEGSRLTVL.

The chain uses TRBV27 and TRBJ1-2; TRBD1 might be the D (5 bases). Germline V CDR1 and CDR2: MNHEY, SMNVEV (reference sequence). The CDR3 consists of 14 residues. Trimming took 2 bases from V and 4 from J, leaving 11 bases between them. The CDR3 region has the DNA TGTGCCAGCAGTTTACGGGGGTCTAGCTATGGCTACACCTTC. Translating gives CASSLRGSSYGYTF.

The J gene is TRBJ2-7, the V gene TRBV3-1 (or the pseudogene TRBV3-2), with TRBD2 matching over 8 bases. J was trimmed by 4 bases and V by 1 base; bases with no gene match: 6. Germline loops: CDR1 LGHDT, CDR2 YNNKEL (reference sequence). There are 15 residues in the CDR3. CDR3 coding DNA: TGTGCCAGCAGCCAAGCATTGGCGGGGGGATACGAGCAGTACTTC. Translated: CASSQALAGGYEQYF.

This clone was seen a single time. This chain links TRBV7-9 with TRBJ2-5, with D perhaps matching TRBD2 (6 bases). Trimming removed 3 bases at V and 2 bases at J, with 10 bases between. The CDR3 has 14 amino acids. Germline values: CDR1 SEHNR, CDR2 FQNEAQ (reference sequence). The CDR3 spells CASSFGAGQETQYF. Written as DNA, the CDR3 is TGTGCCAGCAGCTTCGGTGCGGGGCAAGAGACCCAGTACTTC.

This clone appeared once. The chain employs TRBV4-1 and TRBJ1-6, with TRBD1 identical over 7 bases. V was pared by 4 bases and J by 10 bases, with 10 bases of the junction left unmatched. The CDR3 consists of 15 residues. Per the germline V gene, CDR1 is MGHRA and CDR2 is YSYEKL. CDR3 DNA sequence: TGCGCCAGCAGCCTCCGGGACAGCTCGTCCTCACCCCTCCACTTT. As protein: CASSLRDSSSSPLHF.

The chain combines TRBV7-9 with TRBJ2-5; 10 bases fit TRBD1. The CDR3 has 15 residues. Germline CDR1 reads SEHNR; CDR2 reads FQNEAQ (reference sequence). V lost 3 bases, J lost 0 bases, and 1 base stayed unmatched. The CDR3 is CASSFGQGDQETQYF. The DNA for the CDR3 is TGTGCCAGCAGCTTCGGACAGGGGGACCAAGAGACCCAGTACTTC.

The rearrangement links TRBV24-1 to TRBJ1-2; D is perhaps TRBD1 (5 bases). Germline V gene lookup returns CDR1 KGHDR and CDR2 SFDVKD. This CDR3 comprises 15 residues. The V end was cut by 7 bases, the J end by 3 bases, with 17 bases between. The CDR3 is CATRGGQGLDYGYTF. In DNA, the CDR3 is TGTGCCACCAGGGGGGGTCAGGGTCTAGACTATGGCTACACCTTC.

This clone has a handful of counts. This sequence joins TRBV6-2 or TRBV6-3 and TRBJ1-1, with 8 bases fitting TRBD1. Per germline, CDR1 MNHEY and CDR2 SVGEGT. CDR3 length: 16 residues. V trimming: 2 bases; J trimming: 5 bases; junction bases outside the gene matches: 10. CDR3 bases: TGTGCCAGCAGTTACGGGCGGACAGGGTCGGTTACTGAAGCTTTCTTT. As protein: CASSYGRTGSVTEAFF.

The CDR3: CASRVYQGQGGYNEQFF. The CDR3 DNA sequence: TGTGCCAGCAGGGTCTACCAGGGACAGGGGGGGTACAATGAGCAGTTCTTC. The chain couples TRBV7-9 to TRBJ2-1; 11 bases align to TRBD1. From germline, CDR1 is SEHNR and CDR2 FQNEAQ (reference sequence). The CDR3 length is 17 residues. V lost 6 bases to trimming and J lost 4 bases; unmatched junction nucleotides: 11.

This clone has only a few counts. Here the CDR3 reads CASMFTGVNQPQHF. CDR3 sequence (DNA): TGTGCCAGCATGTTCACAGGGGTCAATCAGCCCCAGCATTTT. The rearrangement uses TRBV2 and TRBJ1-5; 7 bases are a match to TRBD1. The germline V gene encodes CDR1 SNHLY and CDR2 FYNNEI. The V gene end was trimmed by 7 bases and the J gene end by 3 bases; junction bases not matched to a gene: 6. CDR3 length: 14 amino acids.

The chain joins TRBV9 to TRBJ1-6, with 7 positions matching TRBD1. Per the germline V gene, CDR1 is SGDLS and CDR2 is YYNGEE. The CDR3 is 14 amino acids. The trim removed 3 bases at V and 8 bases at J, leaving 5 bases unmatched. The CDR3, as DNA: TGTGCCAGCAGCGCCACAGGGGATTATTCACCCCTCCACTTT. This translates into CASSATGDYSPLHF.

The V gene is TRBV3-1 (or the pseudogene TRBV3-2), the J gene TRBJ2-3, with TRBD2 matching 7 bases. The junction had 3 bases not matched to a gene; V was cut back by 1 base and J by 2 bases. There are 15 residues in the CDR3. Germline V lookup: CDR1 LGHDT, CDR2 YNNKEL (reference sequence). As DNA, the CDR3 is TGTGCCAGCAGCCAAGTGGGAGGGTCCACAGATACGCAGTATTTT. Protein sequence: CASSQVGGSTDTQYF.

V is TRBV7-9 and J is TRBJ1-5; D is undetermined. V lost 1 base and J lost 3, with 16 bases in between. Germline lookup yields CDR1 SEHNR and CDR2 FQNEAQ (reference sequence). The CDR3 runs to 17 residues. In DNA, the CDR3 is TGTGCCAGCAGCTTAGGTACAATCCCTTCCGTCAATCAGCCCCAGCATTTT. This gives the protein CASSLGTIPSVNQPQHF.

A single count supports this clone. The rearrangement links TRBV19 to TRBJ2-2; weak D call: TRBD1 (6 bases). V gave up 3 bases and J gave up 4 bases, with 12 bases separating them. Germline V gives CDR1 LNHDA, CDR2 SQIVND (reference sequence). The CDR3 covers 15 residues. The DNA for the CDR3 is TGTGCCAGTAGTATCCGCCGAGGGGGCACCGGGGAGCTGTTTTTT. Its translation: CASSIRRGGTGELFF.

The V gene is TRBV6-5, the J gene TRBJ2-1; weak D call: TRBD1 (5 bases). V was trimmed by 5 bases and J by 7 bases, leaving 9 bases between them. Germline-derived CDR1 and CDR2 are MNHEY and SVGAGI. This CDR3 comprises 12 residues. CDR3 loop: CASSQGFNEQFF. CDR3 DNA sequence: TGTGCCAGCAGTCAGGGATTTAATGAGCAGTTCTTC.

V and J are TRBV13 and TRBJ1-3; TRBD1 aligns across 10 bases. Trimming cost V 3 bases and J 6 bases; bases outside gene matches: 2. The V gene's germline CDR1 is PRHDT and CDR2 FYEKMQ (reference sequence). CDR3 length equals 14 residues. As DNA, the CDR3 is TGTGCCAGCAGCTTCGGGACAGGGGAAAACACCATATATTTT. The encoded protein is CASSFGTGENTIYF.

The CDR3 sequence is CASSLVAPDEQFF. For the CDR3, the DNA is TGTGCCAGCAGCTTAGTAGCCCCCGATGAGCAGTTCTTC. The chain couples TRBV7-9 to TRBJ2-1, with D unclear. This CDR3 spans 13 amino acids. The germline CDR1 and CDR2 sequences are SEHNR and FQNEAQ (reference sequence). V lost 1 base and J lost 8, with 9 bases in between. Drawing the rest from reference TRBV7-9 and TRBJ2-1, the complete variable domain is DTGVSQNPRHKITKRGQNVTFRCDPISEHNRLYWYRQTLGQGPEFLTYFQNEAQLEKSRLLSDRFSAERPKGSFSTLEIQRTEQGDSAMYLCASSLVAPDEQFFGPGTRLTVL.

The chain couples TRBV5-1 to TRBJ1-2; 9 bases agree with TRBD1. V dropped 5 bases and J dropped 5; count of bases not matched to a gene: 10. The germline V gene has CDR1 SGHRS and CDR2 YFSETQ. This CDR3 comprises 15 residues. CDR3 sequence: CASRSPGQGSYGYTF. CDR3 coding DNA: TGCGCCAGCAGATCACCGGGACAGGGAAGTTATGGCTACACCTTC.

This CDR3 is CASSYLARGDGYTF. The DNA of the CDR3 is TGTGCCAGCAGTTACCTGGCCCGGGGGGATGGCTACACCTTC. This chain links TRBV6-2 or TRBV6-3 with TRBJ1-2; weak D call: TRBD1 (5 bases). V lost 2 bases to trimming and J lost 6 bases, with 13 bases between them. There are 14 residues in the CDR3. Germline lookup yields CDR1 MNHEY and CDR2 SVGEGT.

The rearrangement joins TRBV7-9 to TRBJ2-5, with D hard to call. The CDR3 extends over 13 amino acids. The germline V and J ends were trimmed by 1 base and 2 bases, with 5 bases remaining between them. The germline CDR1 and CDR2 sequences are SEHNR and FQNEAQ (reference sequence). CDR3 bases: TGTGCCAGCAGCTTAGTAGTTCAAGAGACCCAGTACTTC. Translation gives CASSLVVQETQYF.

This chain's CDR3 is CASSGQGYSPLHF. CDR3 nucleotide sequence: TGTGCCAGCTCGGGACAGGGCTATTCACCCCTCCACTTT. V usage is TRBV2 and J usage is TRBJ1-6; TRBD1 agrees at 9 bases. Germline CDR1 is SNHLY and CDR2 is FYNNEI. V was pared by 8 bases and J by 8 bases, with 4 bases of the junction left unmatched. This CDR3 comprises 13 residues.

V gene TRBV10-3 combines with J gene TRBJ1-2; D is unresolved. CDR1 is ENHRY and CDR2 is SYGVKD in the germline V gene. The V end lost 8 bases, the J end lost 2 bases, and 18 bases lay between the germline ends. The CDR3 sequence is 15 residues long. The chain's CDR3 is CAIGGMRATNYGYTF. The CDR3 region has the DNA TGTGCCATCGGAGGGATGAGGGCGACGAACTATGGCTACACCTTC.

Here the CDR3 DNA reads TGTGCCAGCAGTTTGGCCAGGGGTGTGGGGAACACTGAAGCTTTCTTT. Translated, it gives CASSLARGVGNTEAFF. V and J are TRBV6-2 or TRBV6-3 and TRBJ1-1; D perhaps matches TRBD1 (6 bases). This CDR3 spans 16 amino acids. The V gene lost 4 bases and the J gene lost 1 base, with 16 bases spanning the gap. From germline, CDR1 is MNHEY and CDR2 SVGEGT.

Concerning this clone itself: One junction end does not reproduce the germline sequence, and a read error may be involved. This rearrangement joins TRBV30 to TRBJ1-6; 9 nucleotides line up with TRBD1. The CDR3 spans 13 residues. Germline V gives CDR1 GTSNPN, CDR2 SVGIG (reference sequence). This CDR3 is CAWRGDRDSSLHF. The CDR3 nucleotides read TGTGCCTGGAGGGGGGACAGGGATTCATCCCTCCACTTT.

The chain combines TRBV10-1 with TRBJ1-1; 7 bases agree with TRBD1. The germline V gene encodes CDR1 WNHNN and CDR2 SYGVQD (reference sequence). The CDR3 extends over 13 amino acids. After removal of 6 bases from V and 11 bases from J, the junction contained 12 bases not matched to a gene. The CDR3 reads CASSKTGADEAFF. The CDR3 DNA is TGCGCCAGCAGCAAAACAGGGGCCGATGAGGCTTTCTTT.

The V gene is TRBV9, the J gene TRBJ2-3; 11 bases are shared with TRBD2. CDR3 length: 17 amino acids. In germline, CDR1 is SGDLS, CDR2 YYNGEE. V trimming: 4 bases; J trimming: 0 bases; junction bases outside the gene matches: 7. CDR3 amino acids: CASSRSGGVTSTDTQYF. The DNA for the CDR3 is TGTGCCAGCAGCCGTAGCGGGGGGGTGACTAGCACAGATACGCAGTATTTT.

This clone was recorded once. The chain carries TRBV7-3 and TRBJ2-3; perhaps TRBD1 as D (7 bases). The CDR3 is made up of 15 amino acids. Germline-derived CDR1 and CDR2 are SGHTA and FQGTGA. Trimming stripped 2 bases from V and 4 bases from J, with 13 bases between. The CDR3 bases are TGTGCCAGCAGCTTACAGGGGGGTAGTGCAGATACGCAGTATTTT. It yields the protein CASSLQGGSADTQYF.

This rearrangement joins TRBV4-1 to TRBJ2-7; unclear D gene. Germline lookup yields CDR1 MGHRA and CDR2 YSYEKL. The V end lost 0 bases, the J end lost 4 bases, and 13 bases lay between the germline ends. The CDR3 has 15 amino acids. The CDR3 bases are TGCGCCAGCAGCCAAGAAGGTCCAGGCTCATACGAGCAGTACTTC. Translation gives CASSQEGPGSYEQYF.

This clone was recorded once. The V gene is TRBV30, the J gene TRBJ2-7; no clear D gene. This CDR3 comprises 12 residues. Trimming stripped 1 base from V and 2 bases from J, with 6 bases between. Germline loops: CDR1 GTSNPN, CDR2 SVGIG (reference sequence). The CDR3 protein is CAWSAGTYEQYF. The CDR3 DNA reads as TGTGCCTGGAGTGCAGGAACCTACGAGCAGTACTTC.

V gene TRBV6-5 combines with J gene TRBJ2-5; 7 bases line up with TRBD1. This CDR3 spans 15 amino acids. V shed 0 bases and J 4 bases; nucleotides not matched to a gene: 5. Germline lookup yields CDR1 MNHEY and CDR2 SVGAGI. CDR3 protein: CASSYSGGSGETQYF. The CDR3 region has the DNA TGTGCCAGCAGTTACTCAGGGGGCTCGGGAGAGACCCAGTACTTC.

The CDR3 bases are TGTGCCAGCAGCTTTAGGACTAGCGGGGGGGCAAGTGAGCAGTTCTTC. Translated, it gives CASSFRTSGGASEQFF. V gene TRBV5-5 combines with J gene TRBJ2-1; TRBD2 matches at 15 bases. In germline, CDR1 is SGHKS, CDR2 YYEKEE (reference sequence). The CDR3 totals 16 residues. J was trimmed by 9 bases and V by 2 bases; bases with no gene match: 6. Variable domain in full (rest from reference TRBV5-5 and TRBJ2-1): DAGVTQSPTHLIKTRGQQVTLRCSPISGHKSVSWYQQVLGQGPQFIFQYYEKEERGRGNFPDRFSARQFPNYSSELNVNALLLGDSALYLCASSFRTSGGASEQFFGPGTRLTVL.

The chain couples TRBV25-1 to TRBJ1-3; no clear D gene. V was shortened by 3 bases and J by 0 bases, with 12 bases between the two germline ends. The CDR3 runs to 16 residues. The germline gives CDR1 MGHDK, CDR2 SYGVNS. CDR3 region: CASSERGLSSGNTIYF. The CDR3 region has the DNA TGTGCCAGCAGTGAGCGCGGCTTGAGCTCTGGAAACACCATATATTTT.